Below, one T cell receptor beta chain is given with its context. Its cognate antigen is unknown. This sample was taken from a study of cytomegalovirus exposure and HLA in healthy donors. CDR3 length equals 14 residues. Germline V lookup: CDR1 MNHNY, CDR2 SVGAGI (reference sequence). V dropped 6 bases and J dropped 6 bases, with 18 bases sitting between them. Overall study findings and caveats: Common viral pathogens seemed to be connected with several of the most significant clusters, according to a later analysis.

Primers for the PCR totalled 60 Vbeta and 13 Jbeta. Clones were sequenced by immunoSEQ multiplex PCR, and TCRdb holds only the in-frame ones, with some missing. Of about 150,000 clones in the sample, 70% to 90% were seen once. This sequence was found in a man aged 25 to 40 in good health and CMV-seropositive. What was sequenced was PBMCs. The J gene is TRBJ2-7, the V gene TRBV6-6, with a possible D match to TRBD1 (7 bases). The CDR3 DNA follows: TGTGCCAGCAGAAAAGACAGGGAGGTGGGCGAGCAGTACTTC. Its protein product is CASRKDREVGEQYF.